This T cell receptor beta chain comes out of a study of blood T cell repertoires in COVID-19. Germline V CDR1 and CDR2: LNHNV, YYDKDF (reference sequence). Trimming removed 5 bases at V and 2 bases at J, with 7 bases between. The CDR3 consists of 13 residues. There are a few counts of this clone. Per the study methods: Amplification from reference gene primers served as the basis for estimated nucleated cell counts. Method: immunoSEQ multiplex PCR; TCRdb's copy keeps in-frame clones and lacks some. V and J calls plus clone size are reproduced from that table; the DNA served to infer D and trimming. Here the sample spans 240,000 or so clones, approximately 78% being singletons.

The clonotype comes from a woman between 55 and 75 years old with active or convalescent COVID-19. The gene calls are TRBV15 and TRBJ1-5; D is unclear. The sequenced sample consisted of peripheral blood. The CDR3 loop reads CATSGRGNQPQHF. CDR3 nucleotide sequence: TGTGCCACCAGCGGCCGGGGCAATCAGCCCCAGCATTTT.